The clone carrying this T cell receptor beta chain was counted between two and nine times. No antigen is known for it. RNA extraction was followed by reverse transcription into cDNA, which acted as the sequencing template. Produced via immunoSEQ multiplex PCR; TCRdb's table is partial and in-frame only. Altogether 100,000 to 150,000 clones are present, around 60% being singletons, with the ten largest covering around 5.7%. This record belongs to a study of CD8+ T cells in alopecia areata. Whole-study results and caveats: Lesional scalp, especially alopecia totalis/universalis, showed higher clonality than normal scalp. Scalp and blood retained many expanded lesional clones during tofacitinib. TCR sharing across patients was less clear than in mice, possibly HLA-related.

The treatment here: oral pan-JAK inhibitor, 5-10 mg twice daily. Using a FACSAria, the CD4+ and CD8+ T cells were sorted from the PBMCs. CDR3 length: 11 residues. From germline, CDR1 is SQVTM and CDR2 ANQGSEA. Trimming took 6 bases from V and 5 from J, leaving 9 bases between them. This sequence was found in a human donor with alopecia areata. The chain links TRBV29-1 to TRBJ2-3; possible D gene TRBD1, 5 bases. Specimen: CD4+ T cells sorted from blood, collected at week 4, from a patient treated with tofacitinib. CDR3 nucleotides: TGCAGCGTGAACAGGATAGATACGCAGTATTTT. Translation: CSVNRIDTQYF.